These 2 T cell receptor beta chains were all obtained from the same sample, sequenced in a study of cytomegalovirus exposure and HLA in healthy donors. It was with 60 Vbeta and 13 Jbeta primers that the PCR ran. Repertoires were generated with immunoSEQ multiplex PCR, while TCRdb's copy carries only in-frame clones and drops some. The specimen's table records fewer than 70,000 clones. What was sequenced was PBMCs. Every receptor here comes from a man younger than 45 in good health and CMV-seropositive.

This rearrangement joins TRBV19 to TRBJ2-7; 8 bases are a match to TRBD1. The CDR3 loop spans 15 amino acids. J gave up 2 bases and V 1 base, and 4 bases lay outside the gene matches. The V gene's germline CDR1 is LNHDA and CDR2 SQIVND (reference sequence). CDR3 DNA: TGTGCCAGTAGTATAGGACAGGGGAGCGCCTACGAGCAGTACTTC. The encoded protein is CASSIGQGSAYEQYF.

V and J are TRBV29-1 and TRBJ2-1; 9 bases line up with TRBD1. Germline assignment: CDR1 SQVTM and CDR2 ANQGSEA. The V gene end was trimmed by 1 base and the J gene end by 5 bases; junction bases not matched to a gene: 6. The CDR3 consists of 15 residues. Written as DNA, the CDR3 is TGCAGCGTTGAAGTTTTGGGACAGGGTGACAATGAGCAGTTCTTC. Protein sequence: CSVEVLGQGDNEQFF.